This T cell receptor beta chain was retrieved from a study of early T cells in non-severe SARS-CoV-2 infection (dated by TCRdb to the early 2020s). About the full investigation: Bulk RNA from unsorted whole blood was used for TCR sequencing, so alpha and beta chains could not be paired.

Overall results and qualifications from the work: Matching against VDJdb was skewed toward anti-spike CD8 responses, likely underestimated virus-specific expansions, and missed private and CD4 specificities.

Library construction relied on 5' RACE. The reads were generated on a NextSeq 500. The TCR library protocol attached unique molecular identifiers to individual cDNA molecules to correct for sequencing error and PCR bias. Sequencing covered both TCR alpha and beta chains, and within each sample the abundances of alpha and beta sequences were tightly co-correlated. The authors processed their data as follows. Decombinator V4 was used to perform V gene, J gene and CDR3 annotation of TCR sequences. TCRs were defined as expanded if a significant change between any two time points was detected under a Poisson model with p below 0.0001. TCR abundances were normalised to the total number of TCRs sequenced per sample and expressed as counts per million. MAIT TCRs were defined by TRAV1-2 paired with TRAJ12, TRAJ20 or TRAJ33, and iNKT TCRs by TRAV10 paired with TRAJ18. A search of VDJdb, accessed on 1 November 2021, was run for TCRs annotated to CMV, EBV and SARS-CoV-2, with TCRs annotated for multiple antigens excluded. TCRdb handled the public reads itself, with Q25 trimming in fastp and clone calling in MiXCR, and kept productive beta chains. Records with the same CDR3 protein are collapsed into one entry carrying the most frequent genes and DNA. These V and J calls rely on TCRdb rather than the paper's analysis. In this sample the table shows approximately 89,000 distinct CDR3 sequences, roughly an eighth of which occur a single time. The top ten clonotypes cover roughly 3% of the sample.

This clonotype was recorded at least ten times. Its antigen target is currently unknown. No much larger clonotype is one base removed from it; base qualities were not supplied. CDR1 and CDR2 (DFQATT, SNEGSKA) derive from the germline V gene (reference sequence). V is cut back by 6 bases and J by 8 bases, with 15 bases in the junction unmatched. The CDR3 runs 15 residues from the cysteine to the phenylalanine. Solely the CDR3 DNA is kept, with 45 bases framed from the first base. A case-control design nested within a healthcare worker cohort in London, UK, was used, with weekly nasopharyngeal swab PCR tests and blood sampling performed. Healthcare workers were recruited during the week of the UK lockdown, between 23 and 31 March 2020, and followed weekly for up to 16 weeks.

This TCR came from an adult who was a healthcare worker with PCR-confirmed SARS-CoV-2 infection or an uninfected control (not recorded which). The sequence is built from TRBV20-1 and TRBJ2-1, with TRBD1 identical over 8 junction bases. Sample: whole blood. The DNA is as follows: TGCAGTGCGTCAACCGGGACAGGCGACAGTGATGAGCAGTTCTTC. The encoded protein is CSASTGTGDSDEQFF.